This T cell receptor (beta chain) was sequenced for a study of T cell changes during pregnancy in multiple sclerosis. Assay: immunoSEQ multiplex PCR; the TCRdb copy retains only in-frame clones and omits some. The sample shows 15,000 to 20,000 clones, around 85% of them seen only once. With 2 bases removed from V and 5 bases from J, the gap between germline ends came to 13 bases. The CDR3 loop spans 14 amino acids. The germline V gene has CDR1 MNHEY and CDR2 SVGAGI. J is TRBJ2-7 and V is TRBV6-5; maybe TRBD2 (5 bases). The sequence derives from a female donor with multiple sclerosis, enrolled in a pregnancy study. The source material was CD8+ T cells from peripheral blood mononuclear cells, sampled after pregnancy. This chain's CDR3 is CASSYGGYSDEQYF. CDR3 DNA sequence: TGTGCCAGCAGTTACGGCGGGTACAGCGACGAGCAGTACTTC.